Following are 17 T cell receptor beta chains from one sample sequenced in a study of T-cell memory formation after mild COVID-19. TCRdb independently ran MiXCR on the 5' RACE reads; one entry per CDR3 protein. The data contain around 180,000 distinct CDR3 sequences, 16% of them singletons. The specimen was PBMCs or a T cell subset sorted from them (not recorded which). The receptors shown here come from an adult woman who had mild COVID-19 (a few samples of this study predate the infection). Cell type and time point are not known.

The J gene is TRBJ2-3, the V gene TRBV12-3 or TRBV12-4; 9 positions match TRBD2. V shed 5 bases, J shed 2 bases, and the junction held 11 bases outside the gene matches. CDR3 length: 17 residues. CDR3 in amino acids: CASSPSKTSGYTDTQYF. CDR3 coding DNA: TGTGCCAGCAGTCCATCCAAGACTAGCGGATACACAGATACGCAGTATTTT.

The sample holds a few counts of this clonotype. The J gene is TRBJ2-6, the V gene TRBV15, with D possibly being TRBD1 (5 bases). This CDR3 comprises 14 residues. Germline V gene lookup returns CDR1 LNHNV and CDR2 YYDKDF (reference sequence). V gave up 4 bases and J gave up 2 bases, with 6 bases separating them. The CDR3 here is CATSTTAGANVLTF. Here the CDR3 DNA reads TGTGCCACCAGCACGACAGCTGGGGCCAACGTCCTGACTTTC.

This clonotype was picked up a small number of times. The chain uses TRBV24-1 and TRBJ2-1, with 8 bases aligning to TRBD2. CDR3 length: 17 residues. V lost 3 bases, J lost 8 bases, and 14 bases stayed unmatched. Germline CDR1 is KGHDR and CDR2 is SFDVKD. The CDR3 DNA sequence: TGTGCCACCAGTGATCCGCCGGGGAGCGGGAGACGGGATGAGCAGTTCTTC. Amino acid sequence: CATSDPPGSGRRDEQFF.

The CDR3 region is CASSPGTSGRPTEQFF. CDR3 DNA: TGTGCCAGTAGCCCCGGGACTAGCGGGAGACCCACGGAGCAGTTCTTC. The chain recombines TRBV19 with TRBJ2-1; 14 nucleotides agree with TRBD2. V dropped 6 bases and J dropped 10; count of bases not matched to a gene: 11. The CDR3 is 16 residues long. Germline V gene sequence: CDR1 LNHDA, CDR2 SQIVND (reference sequence).

The chain is built from TRBV7-9 and TRBJ2-2, with 7 bases fitting TRBD2. This CDR3 is built from 16 residues. The germline CDR1 and CDR2 sequences are SEHNR and FQNEAQ (reference sequence). V dropped 2 bases and J dropped 5; count of bases not matched to a gene: 8. CDR3 loop: CASSLSAGVRTGELFF. The CDR3, as DNA: TGTGCCAGCAGCTTATCGGCGGGAGTAAGGACCGGGGAGCTGTTTTTT.

This clonotype was detected only a few times. CDR3 region: CASSLILARGADTQYF. The CDR3 DNA is TGTGCCAGCAGCTTAATATTAGCTCGGGGAGCAGATACGCAGTATTTT. J is TRBJ2-3 and V is TRBV7-3; tentative D call: TRBD2 (5 bases). The germline gives CDR1 SGHTA, CDR2 FQGTGA. V lost 1 base and J lost 4, with 15 bases in between. The CDR3 consists of 16 residues. The variable domain in full, with the rest retrieved from reference TRBV7-3 and TRBJ2-3, is GAGVSQTPSNKVTEKGKYVELRCDPISGHTALYWYRQSLGQGPEFLIYFQGTGAADDSGLPNDRFFAVRPEGSVSTLKIQRTERGDSAVYLCASSLILARGADTQYFGPGTRLTVL.

The rearrangement uses TRBV18 and TRBJ2-3; D is undetermined. V was trimmed by 6 bases and J by 0 bases, leaving 7 bases between them. This CDR3 has 13 residues. CDR1 and CDR2 (germline): KGHSH, LQKENI. As DNA, the CDR3 is TGTGCCAGCTCCTATTTGAGCACAGATACGCAGTATTTT. Protein: CASSYLSTDTQYF.

CDR3: CASSPRRLAGASRGNEQFF. The CDR3 nucleotides read TGTGCCAGCAGCCCCCGGAGGCTAGCGGGAGCCTCTAGAGGGAATGAGCAGTTCTTC. The V and J genes are TRBV3-1 and TRBJ2-1; 10 nucleotides agree with TRBD2. This CDR3 comprises 19 residues. V dropped 4 bases and J dropped 7; count of bases not matched to a gene: 19. CDR1 and CDR2 from the germline V gene are LGHDT and YNNKEL (reference sequence).

This chain links TRBV7-3 with TRBJ2-3; D unclear. This CDR3 spans 14 amino acids. V dropped 9 bases and J dropped 4 bases, with 17 bases sitting between them. The germline V gene has CDR1 SGHTA and CDR2 FQGTGA. CDR3 sequence: CASSPGAPADTQYF. CDR3 in DNA: TGTGCCAGTTCCCCTGGCGCCCCCGCAGATACGCAGTATTTT.

This clonotype has only a few counts. This rearrangement joins TRBV15 to TRBJ2-1, with TRBD2 as a possible D gene (6 bases). This CDR3 comprises 14 residues. Trimming took 5 bases from V and 7 from J, leaving 15 bases between them. Germline V gives CDR1 LNHNV, CDR2 YYDKDF (reference sequence). The CDR3 spells CATSHYAGRNEQFF. The CDR3 nucleotides are TGTGCCACCAGCCATTATGCAGGGAGGAATGAGCAGTTCTTC.

In DNA, the CDR3 is TGTGCCAGCAGCTACACAGGACCAGACTCTGGAAACACCATATATTTT. Amino acid sequence: CASSYTGPDSGNTIYF. This chain connects TRBV7-9 to TRBJ1-3; perhaps TRBD1 as D (5 bases). V dropped 4 bases and J dropped 0 bases, with 13 bases sitting between them. CDR3 length equals 16 residues. Germline V gene lookup returns CDR1 SEHNR and CDR2 FQNEAQ (reference sequence). The full variable domain, rest sourced from reference TRBV7-9 and TRBJ1-3, is DTGVSQNPRHKITKRGQNVTFRCDPISEHNRLYWYRQTLGQGPEFLTYFQNEAQLEKSRLLSDRFSAERPKGSFSTLEIQRTEQGDSAMYLCASSYTGPDSGNTIYFGEGSWLTVV.

This clonotype came up many times. The J gene is TRBJ2-3, the V gene TRBV7-9; D possibly corresponds to TRBD1 (6 bases). This CDR3 is built from 12 residues. V was trimmed by 4 bases and J by 5 bases, leaving 7 bases between them. Germline V gene sequence: CDR1 SEHNR, CDR2 FQNEAQ (reference sequence). The CDR3 DNA sequence: TGTGCCAGCAGCTCCAGGGGAGATACGCAGTATTTT. This sequence encodes CASSSRGDTQYF. Together with reference TRBV7-9 and TRBJ2-3, the CDR3 gives the full variable domain: DTGVSQNPRHKITKRGQNVTFRCDPISEHNRLYWYRQTLGQGPEFLTYFQNEAQLEKSRLLSDRFSAERPKGSFSTLEIQRTEQGDSAMYLCASSSRGDTQYFGPGTRLTVL.

The chain joins TRBV11-2 to TRBJ2-5; the match to TRBD1 covers 11 bases. Per germline, CDR1 SGHAT and CDR2 FQNNGV. V shed 4 bases, J shed 6 bases, and the junction held 10 bases outside the gene matches. There are 16 residues in the CDR3. CDR3 coding DNA: TGTGCCAGCAGCTCAGTTAGGACAGGGGGCAGGAAGACCCAGTACTTC. Its protein is CASSSVRTGGRKTQYF.

This chain joins TRBV20-1 and TRBJ2-5; D gene ambiguous. CDR1 is DFQATT and CDR2 is SNEGSKA in the germline V gene (reference sequence). Trimming left V 1 base short and J 3 bases short, with 15 bases between. The CDR3 totals 15 residues. CDR3 protein: CSARVGPYIKETQYF. CDR3 DNA sequence: TGCAGTGCTAGAGTTGGGCCATACATAAAAGAGACCCAGTACTTC.

This clonotype was detected a few times. The chain joins TRBV20-1 to TRBJ2-3; D may be TRBD2 (6 bases). V was trimmed by 0 bases and J by 3 bases, leaving 16 bases between them. The germline V gene has CDR1 DFQATT and CDR2 SNEGSKA (reference sequence). This CDR3 spans 16 amino acids. CDR3 in amino acids: CSARDLTGGATDTQYF. In DNA, the CDR3 is TGCAGTGCTAGAGATCTCACCGGCGGGGCAACAGATACGCAGTATTTT.

The chain recombines TRBV20-1 with TRBJ1-1, with D perhaps matching TRBD1 (5 bases). Deletions cut 5 bases from V and 8 bases from J, with 12 bases between. Germline lookup yields CDR1 DFQATT and CDR2 SNEGSKA (reference sequence). This CDR3 has 11 amino acids. The CDR3 reads CSALGRREAFF. In nucleotides, the CDR3 is TGCAGTGCTCTGGGACGTCGAGAAGCTTTCTTT.

Only a few counts were recorded for this clonotype. J is TRBJ2-7 and V is TRBV6-5; the D gene is possibly TRBD1 (7 bases). V shed 8 bases and J shed 1 base, with 15 bases lying between them. The CDR3 totals 14 residues. Germline values: CDR1 MNHEY, CDR2 SVGAGI. The CDR3 sequence: CASQTRGVSYEQYF. CDR3 in DNA: TGTGCCAGCCAAACCAGGGGGGTTTCCTACGAGCAGTACTTC.